This TCR beta chain was captured by sequencing in a study of response to subunit inactivated influenza vaccine. The study's findings and limits: Authors proposed each seasonal influenza vaccination draws in few new T cells.

TCRdb re-analysed the RT-PCR reads in MiXCR, keeping a single row per CDR3 protein. The sample lists about 780,000 distinct CDR3 sequences; about 18% were seen once. V was clipped by 5 bases and J by 4 bases; unmatched bases: 10. This CDR3 region has 15 residues. Germline lookup yields CDR1 SGHTA and CDR2 FQGNSA. Of note for this clonotype: What it recognizes is unknown.

The specimen comprised PBMCs from blood, sampled about 5 days after vaccination. This TCR was recovered from a man aged 45-65 years who received an inactivated influenza vaccine. This rearrangement joins TRBV7-2 to TRBJ1-1; 7 bases are a match to TRBD1. CDR3 bases: TGTGCCAGCAGCGCATCACAGGGGTCGTTCACTGAAGCTTTCTTT. It translates to CASSASQGSFTEAFF.